This section outlines one T cell receptor (beta chain) sequence together with its context. This sample was taken from a study of CXCR3-negative and CXCR3-positive naive CD8 T cells. The authors made the TRB cDNA libraries by 5' RACE using UMI labels. Reanalyzing the 5' RACE reads, TCRdb keeps one entry per CDR3 protein, without DNA. This sample's table reports fewer than 90,000 distinct CDR3 sequences. Germline-derived CDR1 and CDR2 are MDHEN and SYDVKM. The CDR3 loop spans 15 amino acids. The chain recombines TRBV28 with TRBJ2-3; TCRdb's D call, TRBD1, is unchecked because there is no DNA. Sample: naive CXCR3- CD8+ T cells from blood. Regarding subset: CD45RO-CCR7+CD27+CD95- naive CD8+ T cells lacking CXCR3 (TNR3-). This sequence was found in a human donor in good health. Some clones in this sample may be carry-over from other donors' samples. CDR3 protein: CASSLWQGNTDTQYF. The full variable domain, its missing parts supplied by reference TRBV28 and TRBJ2-3, is DVKVTQSSRYLVKRTGEKVFLECVQDMDHENMFWYRQDPGLGLRLIYFSYDVKMKEKGDIPEGYSVSREKKERFSLILESASTNQTSMYLCASSLWQGNTDTQYFGPGTRLTVL.